The 14 T cell receptor beta chains below come from one sample, sequenced in a study of blood T cell repertoires in COVID-19. Clones were read by immunoSEQ multiplex PCR, and TCRdb kept only the in-frame ones, dropping some. This repertoire shows some 70,000 clones, roughly 91% found once; its top ten account for about 9.5%. The sequenced sample consisted of PBMCs or T cells enriched from blood (not recorded which). The receptors here all came from a woman aged 35 to 49 who had recovered from COVID-19.

V usage is TRBV7-9 and J usage is TRBJ2-7; 8 bases align to TRBD2. The germline CDR1 and CDR2 sequences are SEHNR and FQNEAQ (reference sequence). Trimming took 6 bases from V and 5 from J; bases not matched to a gene: 9. The CDR3 length is 14 residues. CDR3 residues: CASRTGGAGDEQYF. CDR3 DNA sequence: TGTGCCAGCAGAACCGGGGGGGCCGGGGACGAGCAGTACTTC.

J is TRBJ1-2 and V is TRBV12-3 or TRBV12-4; D is possibly TRBD1 (5 bases). The CDR3 is 12 residues long. V was cut by 2 bases and J by 10 bases, with 11 bases left in between. CDR3 nucleotides: TGTGCCAGCAGTTTATCAGTAGGGGACTACACCTTC. Residues: CASSLSVGDYTF.

The chain uses TRBV7-2 and TRBJ2-7, with TRBD2 matching 12 bases. This CDR3 is 15 amino acids long. Trimming removed 5 bases from V and 4 bases from J; junction bases left unmatched: 6. Looked up from germline, CDR1 is SGHTA and CDR2 is FQGNSA. The chain's CDR3 is CASSPGLAGLYEQYF. Written as DNA, the CDR3 is TGTGCCAGCAGCCCTGGACTAGCGGGGTTATACGAGCAGTACTTC.

The rearrangement joins TRBV11-2 to TRBJ1-1; D is ambiguous. This CDR3 is 12 amino acids long. Germline values: CDR1 SGHAT, CDR2 FQNNGV. Trimming left V 5 bases short and J 10 bases short, with 14 bases between. The DNA of the CDR3 is TGTGCCAGCAGCCTGATAGACAAGCCAGCTTTCTTT. Encoded protein: CASSLIDKPAFF. Drawing the rest from reference TRBV11-2 and TRBJ1-1, the complete variable domain is EAGVAQSPRYKIIEKRQSVAFWCNPISGHATLYWYQQILGQGPKLLIQFQNNGVVDDSQLPKDRFSAERLKGVDSTLKIQPAKLEDSAVYLCASSLIDKPAFFGQGTRLTVV.

This clone showed up just once. This sequence joins TRBV5-1 and TRBJ2-5; 8 nucleotides agree with TRBD1. J was trimmed by 7 bases and V by 4 bases; bases with no gene match: 9. Per germline, CDR1 SGHRS and CDR2 YFSETQ. CDR3 size: 14 residues. The CDR3 reads CASSPSTGEGTQYF. The DNA for the CDR3 is TGCGCCAGCAGCCCATCGACAGGGGAAGGGACCCAGTACTTC.

The V and J genes are TRBV6-1 and TRBJ2-2, with TRBD1 matching over 8 bases. There are 15 residues in the CDR3. Germline V lookup: CDR1 MNHNS, CDR2 SASEGT. V lost 0 bases, J lost 4 bases, and 1 base stayed unmatched. CDR3 region: CASSEATGATGELFF. CDR3 DNA sequence: TGTGCCAGCAGTGAAGCGACAGGGGCCACCGGGGAGCTGTTTTTT.

The genes are TRBV6-5 and TRBJ2-2; 8 bases map to TRBD1. This CDR3 has 15 residues. Trimming took 8 bases from V and 4 from J; bases not matched to a gene: 9. The germline CDR1 and CDR2 sequences are MNHEY and SVGAGI. The DNA for the CDR3 is TGTGCCAGCTTTCCAGGGGGCTCAGTCACCGGGGAGCTGTTTTTT. This encodes CASFPGGSVTGELFF.

The chain links TRBV19 to TRBJ2-7; maybe TRBD1 (6 bases). The CDR3 consists of 16 residues. Looked up from germline, CDR1 is LNHDA and CDR2 is SQIVND (reference sequence). Trimming cost V 6 bases and J 3 bases, with 21 bases left between them. CDR3 sequence (DNA): TGTGCCAGTAGCTTACGGCCAGGGACAACGAACTACGAGCAGTACTTC. This codes for CASSLRPGTTNYEQYF.

This clone has only a few counts. The CDR3 DNA is TGTGCCAGCAGCGCCGCCCCAGACGGGTACGAGCAGTACTTC. Translating gives CASSAAPDGYEQYF. The J gene is TRBJ2-7, the V gene TRBV5-4; the D is unclear. Germline V gene lookup returns CDR1 SGHNT and CDR2 YYREEE (reference sequence). V lost 4 bases to trimming and J lost 4 bases, with 15 bases between them. This CDR3 has 14 residues.

This chain joins TRBV29-1 and TRBJ1-2; D ambiguous. The CDR3 runs 11 residues. The V gene's germline CDR1 is SQVTM and CDR2 ANQGSEA. V was clipped by 5 bases and J by 4 bases, with 8 bases between them. The CDR3 nucleotides are TGCAGCGTTAGCGTAGTCTATGGCTACACCTTC. Its protein product is CSVSVVYGYTF.

The rearrangement uses TRBV7-2 and TRBJ2-3; TRBD2 agrees at 9 bases. The CDR3 runs to 18 residues. The ends lost 5 bases at V and 1 base at J; junction bases unmatched: 13. CDR1 is SGHTA, CDR2 FQGNSA, per germline. The CDR3: CASSPSPLVAGGTDTQYF. CDR3 nucleotide sequence: TGTGCCAGCAGCCCTAGTCCCCTAGTAGCGGGGGGCACAGATACGCAGTATTTT.

J is TRBJ2-3 and V is TRBV5-6; D gene unclear. Deletions cut 1 base from V and 2 bases from J, with 2 bases between. The germline V gene has CDR1 SGHDT and CDR2 YYEEEE. The CDR3 length is 12 residues. CDR3 DNA: TGTGCCAGCAGCTTGTACACAGATACGCAGTATTTT. Translation gives CASSLYTDTQYF.

The chain recombines TRBV6-5 with TRBJ2-1; possible D gene TRBD1, 6 bases. This CDR3 comprises 15 residues. V was pared by 0 bases and J by 6 bases, with 12 bases between. Germline V gene sequence: CDR1 MNHEY, CDR2 SVGAGI. Written as DNA, the CDR3 is TGTGCCAGCAGTTACTCTGGGGGCAGTGGCAATGAGCAGTTCTTC. Translated: CASSYSGGSGNEQFF.

V gene TRBV6-5 combines with J gene TRBJ2-7; 9 bases line up with TRBD1. Germline loops: CDR1 MNHEY, CDR2 SVGAGI. The CDR3 length is 13 residues. Losses at the gene ends were 8 bases for V and 3 bases for J; bases not matched to a gene: 5. DNA of the CDR3: TGTGCCAGCGGGGGGACAGGGCGCTACGAGCAGTACTTC. Translation gives CASGGTGRYEQYF.